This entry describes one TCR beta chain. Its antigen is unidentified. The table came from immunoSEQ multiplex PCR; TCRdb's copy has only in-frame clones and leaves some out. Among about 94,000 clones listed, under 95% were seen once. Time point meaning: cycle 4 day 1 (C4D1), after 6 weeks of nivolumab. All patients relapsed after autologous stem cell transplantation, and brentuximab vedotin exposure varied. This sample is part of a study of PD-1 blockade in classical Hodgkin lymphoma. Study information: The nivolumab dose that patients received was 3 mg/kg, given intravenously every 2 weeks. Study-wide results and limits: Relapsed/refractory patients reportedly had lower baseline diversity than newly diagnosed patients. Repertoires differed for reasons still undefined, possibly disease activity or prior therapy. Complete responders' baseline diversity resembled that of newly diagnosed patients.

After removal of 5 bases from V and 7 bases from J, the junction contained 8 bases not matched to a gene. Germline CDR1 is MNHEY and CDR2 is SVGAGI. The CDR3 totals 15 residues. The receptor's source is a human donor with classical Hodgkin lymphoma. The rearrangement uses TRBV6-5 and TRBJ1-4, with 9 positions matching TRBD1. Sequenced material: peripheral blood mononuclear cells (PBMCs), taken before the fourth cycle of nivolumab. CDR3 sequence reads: CASSHPGQGIEKLFF. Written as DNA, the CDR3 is TGTGCCAGCAGTCACCCGGGACAGGGTATTGAAAAACTGTTTTTT.